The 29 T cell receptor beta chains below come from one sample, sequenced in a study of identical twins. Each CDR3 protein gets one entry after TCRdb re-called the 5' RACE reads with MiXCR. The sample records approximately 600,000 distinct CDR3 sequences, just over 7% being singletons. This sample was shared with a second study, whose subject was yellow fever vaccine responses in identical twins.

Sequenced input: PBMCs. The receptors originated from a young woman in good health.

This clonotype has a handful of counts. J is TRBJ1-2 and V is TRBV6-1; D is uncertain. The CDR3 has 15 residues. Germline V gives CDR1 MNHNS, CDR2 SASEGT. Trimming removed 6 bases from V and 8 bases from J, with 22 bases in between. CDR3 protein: CASRSSGSQRPGYTF. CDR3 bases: TGTGCCAGCAGGTCGTCCGGGTCCCAACGGCCGGGCTACACCTTC.

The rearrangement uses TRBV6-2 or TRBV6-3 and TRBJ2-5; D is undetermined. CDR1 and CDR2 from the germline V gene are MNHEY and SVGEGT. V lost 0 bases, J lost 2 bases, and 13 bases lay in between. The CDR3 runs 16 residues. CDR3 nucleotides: TGTGCCAGCAGTTACTCGGTCCCATTACGGCAAGAGACCCAGTACTTC. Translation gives CASSYSVPLRQETQYF.

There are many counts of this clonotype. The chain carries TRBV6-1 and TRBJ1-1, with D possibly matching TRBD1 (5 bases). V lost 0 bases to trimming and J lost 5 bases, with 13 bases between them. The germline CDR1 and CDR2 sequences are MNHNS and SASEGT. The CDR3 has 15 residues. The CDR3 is CASSEAWAGRTEAFF. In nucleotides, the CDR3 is TGTGCCAGCAGTGAAGCATGGGCAGGGAGGACTGAAGCTTTCTTT.

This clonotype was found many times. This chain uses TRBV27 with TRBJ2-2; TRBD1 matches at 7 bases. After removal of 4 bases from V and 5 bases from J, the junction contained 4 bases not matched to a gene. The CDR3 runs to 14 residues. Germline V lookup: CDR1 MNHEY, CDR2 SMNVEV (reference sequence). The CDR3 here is CASSSTGWTGELFF. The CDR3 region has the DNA TGTGCCAGCAGTTCGACAGGGTGGACCGGGGAGCTGTTTTTT.

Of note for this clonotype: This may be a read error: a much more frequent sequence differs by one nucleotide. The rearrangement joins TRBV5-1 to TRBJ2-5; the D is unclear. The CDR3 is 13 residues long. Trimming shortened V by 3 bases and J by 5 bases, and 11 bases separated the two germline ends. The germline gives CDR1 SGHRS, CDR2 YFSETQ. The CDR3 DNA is TGCGCCAGCAGCTACTCTCCTGGCGAGACCCAGTACTTC. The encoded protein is CASSYSPGETQYF.

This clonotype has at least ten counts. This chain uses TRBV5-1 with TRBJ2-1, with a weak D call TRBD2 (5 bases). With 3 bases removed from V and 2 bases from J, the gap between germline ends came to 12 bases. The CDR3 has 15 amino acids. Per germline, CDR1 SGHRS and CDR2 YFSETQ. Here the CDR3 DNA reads TGCGCCAGCAGCTGGAGCGGTCCCGCCTACAATGAGCAGTTCTTC. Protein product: CASSWSGPAYNEQFF.

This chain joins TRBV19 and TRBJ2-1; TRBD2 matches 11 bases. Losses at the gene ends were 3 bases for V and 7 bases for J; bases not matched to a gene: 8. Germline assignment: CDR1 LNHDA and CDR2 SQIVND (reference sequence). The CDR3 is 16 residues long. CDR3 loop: CASSIGRLAGKNEQFF. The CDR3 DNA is TGTGCCAGTAGTATCGGTCGACTAGCGGGAAAGAATGAGCAGTTCTTC.

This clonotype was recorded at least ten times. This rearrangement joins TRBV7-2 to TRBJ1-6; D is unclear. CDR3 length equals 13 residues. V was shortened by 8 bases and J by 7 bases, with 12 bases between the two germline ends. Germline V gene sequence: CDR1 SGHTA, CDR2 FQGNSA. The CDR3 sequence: CASRSQLNSPLHF. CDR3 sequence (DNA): TGTGCCAGCCGCTCACAACTAAATTCACCCCTCCACTTT. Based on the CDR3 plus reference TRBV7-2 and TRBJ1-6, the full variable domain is GAGVSQSPSNKVTEKGKDVELRCDPISGHTALYWYRQSLGQGLEFLIYFQGNSAPDKSGLPSDRFSAERTGGSVSTLTIQRTQQEDSAVYLCASRSQLNSPLHFGNGTRLTVT.

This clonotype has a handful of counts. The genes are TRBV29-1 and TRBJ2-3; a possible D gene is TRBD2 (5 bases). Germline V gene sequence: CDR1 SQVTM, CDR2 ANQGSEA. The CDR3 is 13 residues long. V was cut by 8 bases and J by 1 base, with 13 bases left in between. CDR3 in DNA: TGCAGCCTCTACCGGGATGGCACAGATACGCAGTATTTT. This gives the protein CSLYRDGTDTQYF.

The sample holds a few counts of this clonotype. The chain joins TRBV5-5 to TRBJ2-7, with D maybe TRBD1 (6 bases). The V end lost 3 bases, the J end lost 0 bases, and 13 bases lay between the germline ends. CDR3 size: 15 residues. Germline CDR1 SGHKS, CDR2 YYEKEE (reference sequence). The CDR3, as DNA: TGTGCCAGCAGCTGGCGCCGGGACACCTCCTACGAGCAGTACTTC. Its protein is CASSWRRDTSYEQYF.

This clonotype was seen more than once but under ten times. Here the CDR3 DNA reads TGTGCCAGCAGCGTAGGCGGCGGGGGGGCCTTAAATGAGCAGTTCTTC. This translates into CASSVGGGGALNEQFF. This chain connects TRBV9 to TRBJ2-1, with 9 positions matching TRBD2. The germline gives CDR1 SGDLS, CDR2 YYNGEE. J lost 7 bases, V lost 0 bases, and 8 bases had no gene match. The CDR3 length is 16 residues.

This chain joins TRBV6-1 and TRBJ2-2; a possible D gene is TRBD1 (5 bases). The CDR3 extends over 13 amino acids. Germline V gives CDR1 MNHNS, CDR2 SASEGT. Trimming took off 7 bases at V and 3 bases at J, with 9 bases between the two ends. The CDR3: CASKQAYTGELFF. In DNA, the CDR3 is TGTGCCAGCAAACAGGCGTACACCGGGGAGCTGTTTTTT.

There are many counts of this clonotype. The CDR3 here is CASSLGLAGGPSSYNEQFF. CDR3 DNA: TGTGCCAGCAGCCTCGGACTAGCGGGGGGGCCTAGCTCCTACAATGAGCAGTTCTTC. V is TRBV11-1 and J is TRBJ2-1, with TRBD2 matching 15 bases. The CDR3 contains 19 residues. The V gene end was trimmed by 5 bases and the J gene end by 0 bases; junction bases not matched to a gene: 8. Per the germline V gene, CDR1 is SGHAT and CDR2 is FQDESV (reference sequence).

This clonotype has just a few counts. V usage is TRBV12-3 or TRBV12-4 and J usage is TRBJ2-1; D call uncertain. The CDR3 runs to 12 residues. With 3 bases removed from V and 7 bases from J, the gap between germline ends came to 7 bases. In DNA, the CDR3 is TGTGCCAGCAGTTTTAGATGGAATGAGCAGTTCTTC. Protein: CASSFRWNEQFF.

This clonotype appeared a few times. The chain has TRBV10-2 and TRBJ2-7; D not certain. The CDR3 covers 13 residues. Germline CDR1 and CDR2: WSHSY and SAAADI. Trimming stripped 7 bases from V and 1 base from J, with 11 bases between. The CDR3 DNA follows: TGCGCCAGCATTGACCACAAATCCTACGAGCAGTACTTC. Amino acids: CASIDHKSYEQYF.

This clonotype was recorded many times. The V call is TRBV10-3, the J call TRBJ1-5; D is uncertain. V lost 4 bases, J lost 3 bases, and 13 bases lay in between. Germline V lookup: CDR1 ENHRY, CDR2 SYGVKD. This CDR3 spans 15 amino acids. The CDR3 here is CAISVGGWDNQPQHF. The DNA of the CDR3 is TGTGCCATCAGTGTGGGAGGGTGGGACAATCAGCCCCAGCATTTT.

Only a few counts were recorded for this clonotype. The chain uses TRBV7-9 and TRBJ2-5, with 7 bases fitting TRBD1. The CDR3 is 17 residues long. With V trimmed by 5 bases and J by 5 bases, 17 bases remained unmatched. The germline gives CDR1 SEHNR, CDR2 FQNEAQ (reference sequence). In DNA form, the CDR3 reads TGTGCCAGCAGCAGGCTTACAGGGGTCGGGGTTGGGGAGACCCAGTACTTC. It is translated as CASSRLTGVGVGETQYF.

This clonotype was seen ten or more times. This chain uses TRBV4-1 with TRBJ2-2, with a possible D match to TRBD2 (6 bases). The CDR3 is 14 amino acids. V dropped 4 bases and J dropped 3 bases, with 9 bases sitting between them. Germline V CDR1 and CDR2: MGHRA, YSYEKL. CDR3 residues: CASSLGGYTGELFF. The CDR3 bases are TGCGCCAGCAGCCTCGGGGGATACACCGGGGAGCTGTTTTTT.

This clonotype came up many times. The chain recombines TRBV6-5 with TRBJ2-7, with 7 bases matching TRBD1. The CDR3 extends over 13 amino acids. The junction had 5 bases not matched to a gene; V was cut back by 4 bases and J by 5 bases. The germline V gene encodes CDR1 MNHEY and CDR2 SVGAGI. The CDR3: CASSSRQGHEQYV. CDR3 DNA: TGTGCCAGCAGTTCCAGACAGGGCCACGAGCAGTACGTC.

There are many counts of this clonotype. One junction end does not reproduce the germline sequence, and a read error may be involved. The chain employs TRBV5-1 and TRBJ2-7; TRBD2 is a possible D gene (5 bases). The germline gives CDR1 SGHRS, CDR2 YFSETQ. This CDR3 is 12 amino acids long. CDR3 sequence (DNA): TGTGCCAGCAGTTTAGCGCCATACGAGCAGTACTTC. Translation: CASSLAPYEQYF.

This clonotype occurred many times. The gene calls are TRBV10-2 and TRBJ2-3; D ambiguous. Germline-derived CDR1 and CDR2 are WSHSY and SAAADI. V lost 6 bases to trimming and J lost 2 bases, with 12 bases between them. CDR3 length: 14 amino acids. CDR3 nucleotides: TGCGCCAGCAGATCTCGCGGATCCACAGATACGCAGTATTTT. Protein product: CASRSRGSTDTQYF.

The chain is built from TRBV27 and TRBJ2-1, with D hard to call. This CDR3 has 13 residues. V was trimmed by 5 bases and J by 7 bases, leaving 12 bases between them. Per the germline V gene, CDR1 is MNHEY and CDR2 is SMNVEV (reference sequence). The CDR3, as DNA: TGTGCCAGCAGTATAGGGTTGGGAAATGAGCAGTTCTTC. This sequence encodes CASSIGLGNEQFF.

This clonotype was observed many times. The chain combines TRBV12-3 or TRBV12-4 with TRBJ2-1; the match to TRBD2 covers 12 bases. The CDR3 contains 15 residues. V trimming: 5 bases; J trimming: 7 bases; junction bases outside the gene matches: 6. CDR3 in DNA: TGTGCCAGCAGTCGACTAGCGGGAGAGAAGAATGAGCAGTTCTTC. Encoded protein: CASSRLAGEKNEQFF.

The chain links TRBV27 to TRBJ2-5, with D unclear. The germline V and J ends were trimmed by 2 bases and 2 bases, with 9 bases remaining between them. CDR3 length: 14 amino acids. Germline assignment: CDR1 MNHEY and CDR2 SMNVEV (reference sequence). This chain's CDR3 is CASSLRARQETQYF. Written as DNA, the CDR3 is TGTGCCAGCAGTTTACGCGCTCGGCAAGAGACCCAGTACTTC.

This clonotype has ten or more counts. The CDR3 DNA follows: TGTGCCAGCAGTTTAGGGTCGGGGTGGGAGACCCAGTACTTC. As protein: CASSLGSGWETQYF. J is TRBJ2-5 and V is TRBV12-3 or TRBV12-4; a weak D match, TRBD2 (5 bases). The CDR3 sequence is 14 residues long. Deletions cut 1 base from V and 5 bases from J, with 11 bases between.

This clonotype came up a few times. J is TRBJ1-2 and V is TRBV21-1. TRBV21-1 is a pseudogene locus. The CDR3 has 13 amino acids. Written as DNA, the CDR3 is TGTGCCAGCAGCAAACATCTTGGCTATGGCTACACCTTC. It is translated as CASSKHLGYGYTF.

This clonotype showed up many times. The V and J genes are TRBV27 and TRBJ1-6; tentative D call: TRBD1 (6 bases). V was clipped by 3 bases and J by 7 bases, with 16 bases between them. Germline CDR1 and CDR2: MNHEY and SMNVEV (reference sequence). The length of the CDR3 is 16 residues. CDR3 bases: TGTGCCAGCAGTTTCCACTCGGGGGCCCAAAATTCACCCCTCCACTTT. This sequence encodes CASSFHSGAQNSPLHF.

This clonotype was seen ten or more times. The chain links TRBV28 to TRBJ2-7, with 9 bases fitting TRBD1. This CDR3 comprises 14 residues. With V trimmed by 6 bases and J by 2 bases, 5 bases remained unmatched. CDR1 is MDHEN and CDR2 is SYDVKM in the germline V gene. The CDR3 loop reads CASSLGQGAYEQYV. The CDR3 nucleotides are TGTGCCAGCAGCTTGGGACAGGGAGCCTACGAGCAGTACGTC.

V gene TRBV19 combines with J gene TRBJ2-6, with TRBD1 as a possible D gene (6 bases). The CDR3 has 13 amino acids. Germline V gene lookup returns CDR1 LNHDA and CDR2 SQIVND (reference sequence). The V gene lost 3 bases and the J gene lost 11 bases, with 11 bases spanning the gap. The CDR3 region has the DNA TGTGCCAGTAGTATTACAGGGAACTACGTCCTGACTTTC. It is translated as CASSITGNYVLTF.